This TCR beta chain was retrieved from a study of blood T cell repertoires in COVID-19. Background on the study: The United States, Italy and Spain provided the acute and convalescent COVID-19 samples.

Cohort 3 donors counted as recovered after two negative PCRs, clearance, or resolved symptoms. Regarding this clone: A read error may produce the germline difference seen at one junction end.

The length of the CDR3 is 13 residues. The germline gives CDR1 LGHNA, CDR2 YNFKEQ. In the source study's methods: Cell counts per sample came from amplifying reference gene primers. Method: immunoSEQ multiplex PCR; TCRdb's copy keeps in-frame clones and lacks some. Clone size and V and J calls were adopted from that table, with D and trimming inferred from the DNA. The table lists 200,000 or so clones, about 87% of them singletons, with about 2.6% in the top ten. The source material was PBMCs or T cells enriched from blood (not recorded which). This clonotype was sampled from a woman under 40 who had recovered from COVID-19. The V and J genes are TRBV4-2 and TRBJ2-7; 9 bases agree with TRBD1. The chain's CDR3 is CASSQDRTGERDF. CDR3 bases: TGTGCCAGCAGCCAAGACCGGACAGGGGAAAGGGACTTC.